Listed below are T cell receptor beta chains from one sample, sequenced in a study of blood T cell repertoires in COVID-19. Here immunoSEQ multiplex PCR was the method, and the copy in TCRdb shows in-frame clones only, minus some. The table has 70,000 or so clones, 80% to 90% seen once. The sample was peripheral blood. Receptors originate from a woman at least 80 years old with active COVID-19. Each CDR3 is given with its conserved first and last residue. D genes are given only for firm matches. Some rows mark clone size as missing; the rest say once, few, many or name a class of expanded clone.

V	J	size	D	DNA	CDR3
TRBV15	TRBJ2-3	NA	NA	TGTGCCACCAGCAGACGTCGGACAGACACAGATACGCAGTATTTT	CATSRRRTDTDTQYF
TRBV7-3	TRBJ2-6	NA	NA	TGTGCCACATCTCTAAGAGTTCTAGCGGACCAAGGGGGCTCTGGGGCCAACGTCCTGACTTTC	CATSLRVLADQGGSGANVLTF
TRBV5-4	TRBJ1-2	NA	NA	TGTGCCAGCAGCTACTTGACCACTACCTTTAACTATGGCTACACCTTC	CASSYLTTTFNYGYTF
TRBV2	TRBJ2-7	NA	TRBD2	TGTGCCAGCAGTCCGGGACGGTGGACTAGCGGGGTCCTAAGGGCCTACGAGCAGTACTTC	CASSPGRWTSGVLRAYEQYF
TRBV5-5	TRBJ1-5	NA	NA	TGTGCCAGCAGCTCCCTTATCGGGACTCATCAGCCCCAGCATTTT	CASSSLIGTHQPQHF
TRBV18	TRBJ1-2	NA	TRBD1	TGTGCCAGCTCACGGACAGGGGACTATGGCTACACCTTC	CASSRTGDYGYTF
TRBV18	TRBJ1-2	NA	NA	TGTGCCAGCTCACCCGGGACAACTCGCTATGGCTACACCTTC	CASSPGTTRYGYTF
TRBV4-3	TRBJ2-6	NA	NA	TGCGCCAGCAGCCAAGATTGGGAGCGGGCCTCTGGGGCCAACGTCCTGACTTTC	CASSQDWERASGANVLTF
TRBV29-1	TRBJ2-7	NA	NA	TGCAGCGTTGCCTACGGGGTTCGCGCCTCCTACGAGCAGTACTTC	CSVAYGVRASYEQYF
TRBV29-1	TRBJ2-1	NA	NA	TGCAGCGTTGGGGGGGAACACAGATCAGAATCCTACAATGAGCAGTTCTTC	CSVGGEHRSESYNEQFF
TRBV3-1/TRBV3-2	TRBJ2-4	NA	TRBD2	TGTGCCAGCAGCCTAGGGACTAGCGGACTGTACTTC	CASSLGTSGLYF
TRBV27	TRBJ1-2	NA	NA	TGTGCCAGCAGTTTGGGGCGACAGGCGGGCTATGGCTACACCTTC	CASSLGRQAGYGYTF
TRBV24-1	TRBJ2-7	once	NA	TGTGCCACCAGTGAATCCGGGAGATACGAGCAGTACTTC	CATSESGRYEQYF
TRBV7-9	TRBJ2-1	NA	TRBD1	TGTGCCAGCAGCAAATGGACAGGGCAGACCTACAATGAGCAGTTCTTC	CASSKWTGQTYNEQFF
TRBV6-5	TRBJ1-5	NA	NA	TGTGCCAGCAGGGGGGCCCCAGCCTCTAGTAAGCCCCAGCATTTT	CASRGAPASSKPQHF
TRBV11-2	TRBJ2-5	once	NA	TGTGCCAGCAGCTTAAACCCCGGGGGTGGGGAGACCCAGTACTTC	CASSLNPGGGETQYF
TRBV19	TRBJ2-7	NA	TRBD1	TGTGCCAGTAGTCTTACGGACAGGTACTACGAGCAGTACTTC	CASSLTDRYYEQYF
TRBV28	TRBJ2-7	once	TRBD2	TGTGCCGCTAGCGGGATATACGAGCAGTACTTC	CAASGIYEQYF
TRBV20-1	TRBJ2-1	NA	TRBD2	TGCAGTGCTAGTGGTACTCTTCGGGAGGGTTTTCCCAATGAGCAGTTCTTC	CSASGTLREGFPNEQFF
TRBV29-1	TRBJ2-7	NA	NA	TGCAGCGTTGACAGCTCCTACGAGCAGTACTTC	CSVDSSYEQYF
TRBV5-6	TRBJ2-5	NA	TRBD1	TGTGCCAGCAGCTGGCGGACAGGGGCGGGAGAGACCCAGTACTTC	CASSWRTGAGETQYF
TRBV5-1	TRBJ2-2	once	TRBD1	TGCGCCAGCAGCCCCGGACAGGACACCGGGGAGCTGTTTTTT	CASSPGQDTGELFF
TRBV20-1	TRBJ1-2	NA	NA	TGCAGTGCTCCCGATGGCTACACCTTC	CSAPDGYTF
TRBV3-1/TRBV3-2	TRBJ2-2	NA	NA	TGTGCCAGCAGCCCTCAGGGCGGGGAGCTGTTTTTT	CASSPQGGELFF
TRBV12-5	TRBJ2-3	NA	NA	TGTGCTAGTGGTTCCTTCACAGATACGCAGTATTTT	CASGSFTDTQYF
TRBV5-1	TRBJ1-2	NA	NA	TGCGCCAGCAGCTTGCAAGGGGTTGGCTACACCTTC	CASSLQGVGYTF
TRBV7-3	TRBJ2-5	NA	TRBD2	TGTGCCAGCAGTCGACTAGCGGGAGGGCAGGAGACCCAGTACTTC	CASSRLAGGQETQYF
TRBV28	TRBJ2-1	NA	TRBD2	TGTGCCAGCAGTTTCGGGGGACTAGCGGGAGACAATGAGCAGTTCTTC	CASSFGGLAGDNEQFF
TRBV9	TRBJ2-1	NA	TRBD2	TGTGCCAGCAGCGCTAGGACTAGCGGCTCCTACAATGAGCAGTTCTTC	CASSARTSGSYNEQFF
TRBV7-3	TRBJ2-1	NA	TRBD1	TGTGCCAGCAGCTATCACCCGGGACAGGCCTACAATGAGCAGTTCTTC	CASSYHPGQAYNEQFF
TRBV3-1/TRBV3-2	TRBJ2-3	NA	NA	TGTGCCAGCAGCCAAAGAGGGTCCACAGATACGCAGTATTTT	CASSQRGSTDTQYF
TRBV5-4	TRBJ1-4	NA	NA	TGTGCCAGCAGCTTTTTCGCAACTAATGAAAAACTGTTTTTT	CASSFFATNEKLFF
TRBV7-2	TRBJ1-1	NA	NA	TGTGCCAGCAGCTTAGCGCGTGGACTCGGAGAAGCTTTCTTT	CASSLARGLGEAFF
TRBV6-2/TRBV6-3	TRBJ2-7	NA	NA	TGTGCCAGCAGTGATACATTAACGGGGGAGCAGTACTTC	CASSDTLTGEQYF
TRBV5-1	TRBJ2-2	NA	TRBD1	TGCGCCAGCAGCTCCGGGACAGGGGGAACCGGGGAGCTGTTTTTT	CASSSGTGGTGELFF
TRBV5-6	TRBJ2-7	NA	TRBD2	TGTGCCAGCAGCCGAATAGTGACTAGCGGCTCCTACGAGCAGTACTTC	CASSRIVTSGSYEQYF
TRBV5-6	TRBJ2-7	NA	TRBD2	TGTGCCAGCAGCTTGGCGGCTAGCGGGAGTGTAAAGCAGTACTTC	CASSLAASGSVKQYF
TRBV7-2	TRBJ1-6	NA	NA	TGTGCCAGCAGCTCCGACAAGTCGACCACCCTCCACTTT	CASSSDKSTTLHF
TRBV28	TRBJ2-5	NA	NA	TGTGCCAGCAGTTTTTCTGGGGCAATCAGAGAGACCCAGTACTTC	CASSFSGAIRETQYF
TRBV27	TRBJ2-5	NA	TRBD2	TGTGCCAGCAGGCCCAGAGGGGCGGGAGTGGGGGAGACCCAGTACTTC	CASRPRGAGVGETQYF
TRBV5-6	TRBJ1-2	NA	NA	TGTGCCAGCAGCCCTGGAGGTTACGAAAACACCTTC	CASSPGGYENTF